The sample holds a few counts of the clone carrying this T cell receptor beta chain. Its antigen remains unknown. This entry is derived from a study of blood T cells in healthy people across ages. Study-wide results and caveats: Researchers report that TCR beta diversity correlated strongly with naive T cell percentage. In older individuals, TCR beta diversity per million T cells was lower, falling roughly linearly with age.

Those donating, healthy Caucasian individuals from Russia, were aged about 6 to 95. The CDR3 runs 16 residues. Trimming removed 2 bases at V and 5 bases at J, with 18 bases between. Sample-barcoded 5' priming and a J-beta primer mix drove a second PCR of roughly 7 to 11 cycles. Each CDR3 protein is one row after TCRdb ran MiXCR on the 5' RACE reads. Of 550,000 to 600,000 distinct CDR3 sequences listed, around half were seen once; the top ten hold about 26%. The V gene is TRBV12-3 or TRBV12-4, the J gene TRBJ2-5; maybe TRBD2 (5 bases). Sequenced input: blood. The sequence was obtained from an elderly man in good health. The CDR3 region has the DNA TGTGCCAGCAGTTTATCAGGCCGGGGATCTGTGGAGACCCAGTACTTC. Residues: CASSLSGRGSVETQYF.